This passage covers 14 T cell receptor beta chains from one sample sequenced in a study of beta chain features in type 1 diabetes. Of the isolated RNA, all was reverse transcribed, and so the sequenced material was expressed TCRB transcripts. Using immunoSEQ multiplex PCR, the repertoire was profiled, and TCRdb retains in-frame clones only, with some absent. Of a few hundred thousand clones listed, about 14% are singletons. The sample comprised naive CD4+ T cells from blood. The receptors were gathered from a young woman in good health.

This clone was observed a few times. The gene calls are TRBV29-1 and TRBJ1-5; maybe TRBD1 (6 bases). Trimming took 5 bases from V and 0 from J, leaving 8 bases between them. Germline CDR1 is SQVTM and CDR2 is ANQGSEA. This CDR3 has 13 residues. CDR3 sequence (DNA): TGCAGCGTTTTACAGGGTAGCAATCAGCCCCAGCATTTT. The encoded protein is CSVLQGSNQPQHF.

A few counts support this clone. CDR3 sequence (DNA): TGTGCCAGCATTGGAGTACCGAACACCGGGGAGCTGTTTTTT. Translated, it gives CASIGVPNTGELFF. V gene TRBV28 combines with J gene TRBJ2-2; D is unresolved. Germline CDR1 MDHEN, CDR2 SYDVKM. The CDR3 is 14 amino acids. V was shortened by 7 bases and J by 0 bases, with 9 bases between the two germline ends.

The chain couples TRBV6-6 to TRBJ1-5; 7 bases line up with TRBD1. The CDR3 spans 14 residues. From germline, CDR1 is MNHNY and CDR2 SVGAGI (reference sequence). Trimming removed 4 bases from V and 3 bases from J; junction bases left unmatched: 3. The CDR3 nucleotides read TGTGCCAGCAGTTTGACAGGGCTCAATCAGCCCCAGCATTTT. Its translation is CASSLTGLNQPQHF.

This clone was observed a few times. The gene calls are TRBV29-1 and TRBJ2-1; the D is unclear. The CDR3 extends over 12 amino acids. V was shortened by 7 bases and J by 1 base, with 8 bases between the two germline ends. Per the germline V gene, CDR1 is SQVTM and CDR2 is ANQGSEA. CDR3 DNA sequence: TGCAGCGGGGCCAGGTCCTACAATGAGCAGTTCTTC. The encoded protein is CSGARSYNEQFF.

The V gene is TRBV30, the J gene TRBJ2-7; TRBD1 matches at 12 bases. The CDR3 loop spans 16 amino acids. V lost 3 bases, J lost 1 base, and 7 bases stayed unmatched. From germline, CDR1 is GTSNPN and CDR2 SVGIG (reference sequence). This CDR3 is CAWRGQGATLSYEQYF. CDR3 bases: TGTGCCTGGAGGGGACAGGGGGCAACTCTATCCTACGAGCAGTACTTC.

The J gene is TRBJ1-1, the V gene TRBV18, with D possibly TRBD1 on 5 matching bases. The V gene lost 2 bases and the J gene lost 6 bases, with 13 bases spanning the gap. From germline, CDR1 is KGHSH and CDR2 LQKENI. CDR3 length: 14 amino acids. The CDR3: CASSPARELPEAFF. CDR3 in DNA: TGTGCCAGCTCACCAGCCAGGGAACTCCCTGAAGCTTTCTTT.

This clone was counted only a few times. The chain recombines TRBV7-2 with TRBJ2-1; D is uncertain. Trimming pared 1 base from V and 9 bases from J, leaving 4 bases between. The germline V gene encodes CDR1 SGHTA and CDR2 FQGNSA. CDR3 size: 11 residues. CDR3 region: CASSLVREQFF. In nucleotides, the CDR3 is TGTGCCAGCAGCTTAGTTCGTGAGCAGTTCTTC.

The rearrangement joins TRBV28 to TRBJ2-5; 11 bases agree with TRBD2. Trimming removed 4 bases from V and 4 bases from J; junction bases left unmatched: 5. The CDR3 runs to 15 residues. From germline, CDR1 is MDHEN and CDR2 SYDVKM. CDR3 bases: TGTGCCAGCAGTTCGTTAGCGGGAGGGGCAGAGACCCAGTACTTC. Encoded protein: CASSSLAGGAETQYF.

The gene calls are TRBV30 and TRBJ1-1; D is unresolved. The CDR3 is 12 amino acids. Per the germline V gene, CDR1 is GTSNPN and CDR2 is SVGIG (reference sequence). The V and J ends lost 4 bases and 11 bases respectively, with 17 bases between them. In DNA form, the CDR3 reads TGTGCCTGGAACAGTAGATGGGTTAACGCTTTCTTT. This codes for CAWNSRWVNAFF.

The chain carries TRBV29-1 and TRBJ1-2, with D uncertain. CDR1 SQVTM and CDR2 ANQGSEA come from the germline V gene. This CDR3 region has 12 residues. V was pared by 7 bases and J by 8 bases, with 17 bases between. The chain's CDR3 is CSAPGSLEGYTF. The CDR3 region has the DNA TGCAGCGCACCGGGAAGCCTGGAGGGCTACACCTTC.

V gene TRBV2 combines with J gene TRBJ2-6; no clear D gene. This CDR3 is 18 amino acids long. V lost 7 bases and J lost 0, with 19 bases in between. CDR1 and CDR2 from the germline V gene are SNHLY and FYNNEI. The CDR3: CASTVNGKSLSGANVLTF. The CDR3 DNA follows: TGTGCCAGCACGGTAAATGGTAAATCTCTCTCTGGGGCCAACGTCCTGACTTTC. Together with reference TRBV2 and TRBJ2-6, the CDR3 gives the full variable domain: EPEVTQTPSHQVTQMGQEVILRCVPISNHLYFYWYRQILGQKVEFLVSFYNNEISEKSEIFDDQFSVERPDGSNFTLKIRSTKLEDSAMYFCASTVNGKSLSGANVLTFGAGSRLTVL.

The chain has TRBV28 and TRBJ2-1; D is perhaps TRBD2 (6 bases). CDR1 and CDR2 (germline): MDHEN, SYDVKM. Trimming cost V 4 bases and J 2 bases, with 15 bases left between them. This CDR3 is built from 16 residues. The CDR3 DNA follows: TGTGCCAGCAGTTCCCCTCTTAGCGGAACCTACAATGAGCAGTTCTTC. Its translation: CASSSPLSGTYNEQFF.

The chain carries TRBV5-4 and TRBJ2-2; TRBD1 is a possible D gene (6 bases). This CDR3 has 14 residues. V lost 2 bases and J 7 bases, leaving 12 bases between the germline ends. Germline V CDR1 and CDR2: SGHNT, YYREEE (reference sequence). The CDR3 bases are TGTGCCAGCAGCTTCGGACAAGGGGGCGGGGAGCTGTTTTTT. It specifies CASSFGQGGGELFF.

This rearrangement joins TRBV7-9 to TRBJ2-5; the match to TRBD1 covers 7 bases. Germline CDR1 is SEHNR and CDR2 is FQNEAQ (reference sequence). This CDR3 comprises 14 residues. Losses at the gene ends were 5 bases for V and 5 bases for J; bases not matched to a gene: 8. The CDR3 is CASSGQDLRETQYF. CDR3 sequence (DNA): TGTGCCAGCAGCGGACAGGACCTCCGGGAGACCCAGTACTTC.